These 26 T cell receptor beta chains share one sample of origin, sequenced in a study of CD8 T cells in Susac syndrome. A quantity of roughly 0.5 to 1 ug RNA underwent reverse transcription using random hexamers. TCRdb re-called the immunoSEQ multiplex PCR reads with MiXCR, one entry per CDR3 protein. The table records about 210,000 distinct CDR3 sequences, roughly 96% of them present only once. What was sequenced was CD4+ T cells from PBMCs. These receptors were obtained from a human donor with multiple sclerosis.

The chain uses TRBV12-3 or TRBV12-4 and TRBJ2-4, with 7 bases fitting TRBD1. The trim removed 5 bases at V and 3 bases at J, leaving 13 bases unmatched. CDR3 length: 17 residues. CDR3 DNA sequence: TGTGCCAGCAGTGGTACAGGGGAGAAGAGGGGCAAAAACATTCAGTACTTC. It encodes CASSGTGEKRGKNIQYF.

This chain connects TRBV20-1 to TRBJ1-2, with a weak D call TRBD1 (5 bases). Germline CDR1 DFQATT, CDR2 SNEGSKA (reference sequence). Trimming cost V 3 bases and J 4 bases, with 9 bases left between them. The CDR3 covers 12 residues. The CDR3 loop reads CSASPGTYGYTF. CDR3 bases: TGCAGTGCTAGCCCAGGGACCTATGGCTACACCTTC.

This chain joins TRBV12-3 or TRBV12-4 and TRBJ2-5; TRBD1 matches at 7 bases. CDR3 length: 14 amino acids. The J segment lost 7 bases and the V segment lost 4 bases, leaving 9 bases of the junction unmatched. Here the CDR3 reads CASSSDRFMVTQYF. The CDR3 region has the DNA TGTGCCAGCAGTTCGGACAGGTTCATGGTGACCCAGTACTTC.

The V and J genes are TRBV20-1 and TRBJ2-1, with 10 bases lining up with TRBD2. CDR1 is DFQATT, CDR2 SNEGSKA, per germline (reference sequence). The CDR3 has 15 residues. With 2 bases clipped from V and 3 bases from J, the junction kept 4 bases outside the gene matches. CDR3 coding DNA: TGCAGTGCTAGACCGGGACTAGCGATCTACAATGAGCAGTTCTTC. Translation: CSARPGLAIYNEQFF.

The table lists this clonotype with a count of one. CDR3 protein: CASSAPGTVRNTIYF. DNA of the CDR3: TGTGCCAGCAGCGCCCCCGGGACAGTAAGAAACACCATATATTTT. This chain connects TRBV9 to TRBJ1-3; TRBD1 aligns across 7 bases. The CDR3 loop spans 15 amino acids. CDR1 is SGDLS and CDR2 is YYNGEE in the germline V gene. The V segment lost 3 bases and the J segment 5 bases; nucleotides outside the gene matches: 8.

This chain links TRBV9 with TRBJ1-2, with unresolved D. The length of the CDR3 is 15 residues. V lost 4 bases, J lost 0 bases, and 13 bases lay in between. From germline, CDR1 is SGDLS and CDR2 YYNGEE. DNA for the CDR3: TGTGCCAGCAGCCCCCGGACCTTACCTAACTATGGCTACACCTTC. This encodes CASSPRTLPNYGYTF.

The chain joins TRBV4-1 to TRBJ2-1; 8 positions agree with TRBD2. V shed 3 bases and J 6 bases; nucleotides not matched to a gene: 1. This CDR3 has 13 residues. From germline, CDR1 is MGHRA and CDR2 YSYEKL. The CDR3 spells CASSHTSGNEQFF. In DNA, the CDR3 is TGCGCCAGCAGCCATACTAGCGGCAATGAGCAGTTCTTC.

This clonotype was detected only once. The chain links TRBV6-5 to TRBJ2-6; 7 bases fit TRBD1. The CDR3 totals 15 residues. The V gene end was trimmed by 6 bases and the J gene end by 3 bases; junction bases not matched to a gene: 5. Germline values: CDR1 MNHEY, CDR2 SVGAGI. The CDR3 protein is CASRDRTGGANVLTF. The DNA for the CDR3 is TGTGCCAGCAGGGACCGGACAGGTGGGGCCAACGTCCTGACTTTC.

This clonotype was observed a single time. The chain has TRBV20-1 and TRBJ2-7, with 8 nucleotides matching TRBD1. This CDR3 spans 15 amino acids. The germline V gene has CDR1 DFQATT and CDR2 SNEGSKA (reference sequence). The V and J ends lost 7 bases and 7 bases, in that order; junction bases with no gene match: 18. The CDR3 loop reads CSVSVRRQGPGEQYF. In DNA, the CDR3 is TGCAGTGTCTCGGTCCGGCGACAGGGGCCGGGAGAGCAGTACTTC.

The rearrangement uses TRBV18 and TRBJ2-1; D gene ambiguous. The germline V gene has CDR1 KGHSH and CDR2 LQKENI. The V gene lost 4 bases and the J gene lost 10 bases, with 8 bases spanning the gap. The CDR3 has 11 residues. CDR3 DNA: TGTGCCAGCTCACGCGACCAAGAGCAGTTCTTC. This gives the protein CASSRDQEQFF.

This CDR3 reads CASSQDLVADTQYF. CDR3 in DNA: TGTGCCAGCAGCCAAGATCTAGTAGCAGATACGCAGTATTTT. This chain connects TRBV3-1 to TRBJ2-3; the D is unclear. Trimming removed 0 bases from V and 4 bases from J, with 8 bases in between. The germline V gene has CDR1 LGHDT and CDR2 YNNKEL (reference sequence). The CDR3 length is 14 residues.

The J gene is TRBJ2-2, the V gene TRBV6-2 or TRBV6-3; 10 bases are a match to TRBD2. V dropped 6 bases and J dropped 7; count of bases not matched to a gene: 11. The CDR3 runs 16 residues. The germline gives CDR1 MNHEY, CDR2 SVGEGT. In DNA, the CDR3 is TGTGCCAGCAGAGTTCAGCGGGGGGGCCTCATCGGGGAGCTGTTTTTT. As protein: CASRVQRGGLIGELFF.

The J gene is TRBJ2-3, the V gene TRBV4-1; 7 bases are a match to TRBD2. The germline V gene encodes CDR1 MGHRA and CDR2 YSYEKL. The CDR3 has 15 amino acids. The junction had 8 bases not matched to a gene; V was cut back by 6 bases and J by 2 bases. CDR3 amino acids: CASSVTGGYTDTQYF. CDR3 nucleotide sequence: TGCGCCAGCAGTGTGACGGGAGGATACACAGATACGCAGTATTTT.

This chain uses TRBV30 with TRBJ1-2; D unclear. Germline CDR1 is GTSNPN and CDR2 is SVGIG (reference sequence). V was pared by 4 bases and J by 0 bases, with 6 bases between. The CDR3 length is 12 residues. Here the CDR3 reads CAWTSSNYGYTF. CDR3 DNA: TGTGCCTGGACGTCCTCTAACTATGGCTACACCTTC.

A few counts support this clonotype. This rearrangement joins TRBV29-1 to TRBJ2-7; 15 positions match TRBD2. With V trimmed by 6 bases and J by 1 base, 7 bases remained unmatched. The CDR3 consists of 16 residues. Per germline, CDR1 SQVTM and CDR2 ANQGSEA. The chain's CDR3 is CSVAAGLAGGSYEQYF. The CDR3 region has the DNA TGCAGCGTCGCTGCGGGACTAGCGGGAGGTTCCTACGAGCAGTACTTC.

V is TRBV12-3 or TRBV12-4 and J is TRBJ2-7; a possible D gene is TRBD1 (7 bases). The CDR3 sequence is 13 residues long. The ends were cut back, 8 bases at V and 4 bases at J, with 15 bases in the middle. The CDR3 nucleotides are TGTGCCAGCGGGCGCGCAGGGGGGTACGAGCAGTACTTC. Translating gives CASGRAGGYEQYF.

The gene calls are TRBV11-2 and TRBJ1-5; the D gene is possibly TRBD1 (6 bases). The CDR3 runs 14 residues. Per germline, CDR1 SGHAT and CDR2 FQNNGV. V was clipped by 4 bases and J by 4 bases, with 11 bases between them. CDR3 amino acids: CASSSGRGNQPQHF. In nucleotides, the CDR3 is TGTGCCAGCAGCTCAGGCAGGGGAAATCAGCCCCAGCATTTT.

This clonotype has a single count. V and J are TRBV29-1 and TRBJ2-2; TRBD2 matches at 9 bases. The V segment lost 2 bases and the J segment 10 bases; nucleotides outside the gene matches: 8. CDR1 and CDR2 from the germline V gene are SQVTM and ANQGSEA. The CDR3 contains 14 residues. The CDR3 protein is CSVERLAGDLELFF. The CDR3 bases are TGCAGCGTTGAACGATTAGCGGGAGATTTGGAGCTGTTTTTT.

The rearrangement uses TRBV12-3 or TRBV12-4 and TRBJ1-2; D remains ambiguous. The CDR3 totals 14 residues. V was pared by 5 bases and J by 4 bases, with 14 bases between. For the CDR3, the DNA is TGTGCCAGCAGTCGGACCGGAGTCGTCTATGGCTACACCTTC. This gives the protein CASSRTGVVYGYTF.

The genes are TRBV7-2 and TRBJ2-5; perhaps TRBD1 as D (6 bases). Germline V lookup: CDR1 SGHTA, CDR2 FQGNSA. V gave up 10 bases and J gave up 1 base, with 13 bases separating them. The CDR3 totals 13 residues. The CDR3 region is CATIGQTQETQYF. CDR3 bases: TGTGCCACCATAGGACAGACCCAAGAGACCCAGTACTTC.

The CDR3 loop reads CASTMWGRYEQYF. CDR3 in DNA: TGTGCCAGCACTATGTGGGGTCGTTACGAGCAGTACTTC. J is TRBJ2-7 and V is TRBV2; D gene unclear. The germline V and J ends were trimmed by 7 bases and 4 bases, with 14 bases remaining between them. Germline assignment: CDR1 SNHLY and CDR2 FYNNEI. This CDR3 comprises 13 residues.

The chain couples TRBV27 to TRBJ2-6, with 8 bases fitting TRBD1. CDR3 length: 16 residues. Germline V gives CDR1 MNHEY, CDR2 SMNVEV (reference sequence). J gave up 0 bases and V 7 bases, and 5 bases lay outside the gene matches. CDR3 sequence (DNA): TGTGCCAGCAAGGACAGGGTAACCTCTGGGGCCAACGTCCTGACTTTC. Translated: CASKDRVTSGANVLTF.

The chain carries TRBV6-5 and TRBJ2-7, with D tentatively TRBD1 (5 bases). The CDR3 runs 13 residues. Germline values: CDR1 MNHEY, CDR2 SVGAGI. V lost 5 bases and J lost 0, with 8 bases in between. The CDR3 DNA follows: TGTGCCAGCAGTAAGGACAACTCCTACGAGCAGTACTTC. It codes for CASSKDNSYEQYF.

The rearrangement links TRBV29-1 to TRBJ1-1, with D unclear. The ends were cut back, 4 bases at V and 0 bases at J, with 9 bases in the middle. Germline CDR1 and CDR2: SQVTM and ANQGSEA. CDR3 length equals 13 residues. This CDR3 is CSVVDTMNTEAFF. The CDR3 coding sequence is TGCAGCGTTGTCGACACCATGAACACTGAAGCTTTCTTT.

The chain combines TRBV5-1 with TRBJ1-1, with D possibly being TRBD1 (5 bases). Germline assignment: CDR1 SGHRS and CDR2 YFSETQ. This CDR3 region has 16 residues. V dropped 3 bases and J dropped 1 base, with 16 bases sitting between them. The CDR3 loop reads CASSWGLGGKNTEAFF. The DNA of the CDR3 is TGCGCCAGCAGCTGGGGACTCGGGGGGAAGAACACTGAAGCTTTCTTT. The full variable domain, in which reference TRBV5-1 and TRBJ1-1 provide the parts outside the CDR3, is KAGVTQTPRYLIKTRGQQVTLSCSPISGHRSVSWYQQTPGQGLQFLFEYFSETQRNKGNFPGRFSGRQFSNSRSEMNVSTLELGDSALYLCASSWGLGGKNTEAFFGQGTRLTVV.

This sequence joins TRBV5-1 and TRBJ1-1; weak D call: TRBD1 (6 bases). V lost 4 bases and J lost 4, with 14 bases in between. The length of the CDR3 is 14 residues. Germline-derived CDR1 and CDR2 are SGHRS and YFSETQ. CDR3 nucleotide sequence: TGCGCCAGCAGCCGTGTGACGGGGGCCACTGAAGCTTTCTTT. It yields the protein CASSRVTGATEAFF.